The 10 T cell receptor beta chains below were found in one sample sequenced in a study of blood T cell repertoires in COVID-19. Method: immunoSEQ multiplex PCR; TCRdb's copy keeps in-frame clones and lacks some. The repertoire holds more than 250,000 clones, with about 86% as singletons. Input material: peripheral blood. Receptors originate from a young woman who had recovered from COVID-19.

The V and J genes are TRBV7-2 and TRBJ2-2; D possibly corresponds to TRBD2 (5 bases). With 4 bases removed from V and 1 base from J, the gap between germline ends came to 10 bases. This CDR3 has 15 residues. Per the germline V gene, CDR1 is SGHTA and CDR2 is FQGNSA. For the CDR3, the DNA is TGTGCCAGCAGCTCACTCGGACTGAACACCGGGGAGCTGTTTTTT. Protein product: CASSSLGLNTGELFF.

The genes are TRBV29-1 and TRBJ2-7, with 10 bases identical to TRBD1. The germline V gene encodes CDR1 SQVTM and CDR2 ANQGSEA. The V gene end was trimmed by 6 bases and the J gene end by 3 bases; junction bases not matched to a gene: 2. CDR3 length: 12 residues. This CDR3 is CSVRDRGYEQYF. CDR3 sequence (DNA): TGCAGCGTCAGGGACAGGGGCTACGAGCAGTACTTC.

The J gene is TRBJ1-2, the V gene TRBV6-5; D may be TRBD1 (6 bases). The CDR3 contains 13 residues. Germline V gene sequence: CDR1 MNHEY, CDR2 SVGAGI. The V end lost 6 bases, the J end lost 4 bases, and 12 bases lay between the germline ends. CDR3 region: CASRDSFFYGYTF. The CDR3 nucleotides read TGTGCCAGCAGGGACAGCTTCTTCTATGGCTACACCTTC.

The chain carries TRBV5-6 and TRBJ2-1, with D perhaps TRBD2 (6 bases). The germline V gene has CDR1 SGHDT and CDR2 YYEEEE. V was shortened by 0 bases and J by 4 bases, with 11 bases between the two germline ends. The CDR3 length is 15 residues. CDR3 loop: CASSLGGTGYNEQFF. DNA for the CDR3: TGTGCCAGCAGCTTGGGCGGGACCGGATACAATGAGCAGTTCTTC.

The CDR3 DNA sequence: TGTGCCAGCAGCAGCCCGAGCACAGATACGCAGTATTTT. Translating gives CASSSPSTDTQYF. The chain joins TRBV7-9 to TRBJ2-3; the D is unclear. Germline CDR1 SEHNR, CDR2 FQNEAQ (reference sequence). V was pared by 5 bases and J by 0 bases, with 6 bases between. This CDR3 has 13 amino acids.

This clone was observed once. This chain's CDR3 is CASSDGRGDEQYF. CDR3 in DNA: TGTGCCAGCTCCGACGGCAGGGGGGACGAGCAGTACTTC. The chain has TRBV18 and TRBJ2-7, with TRBD1 as a possible D gene (7 bases). CDR1 and CDR2 from the germline V gene are KGHSH and LQKENI. The CDR3 length is 13 residues. The V and J ends lost 6 bases and 5 bases respectively, with 14 bases between them.

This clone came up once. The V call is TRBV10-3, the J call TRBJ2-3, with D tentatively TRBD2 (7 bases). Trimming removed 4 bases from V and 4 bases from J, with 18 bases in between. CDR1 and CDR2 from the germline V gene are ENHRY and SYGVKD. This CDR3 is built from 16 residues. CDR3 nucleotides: TGTGCCATCAGTGGTGCTGTGGGGGGGCGCCCAGATACGCAGTATTTT. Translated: CAISGAVGGRPDTQYF.

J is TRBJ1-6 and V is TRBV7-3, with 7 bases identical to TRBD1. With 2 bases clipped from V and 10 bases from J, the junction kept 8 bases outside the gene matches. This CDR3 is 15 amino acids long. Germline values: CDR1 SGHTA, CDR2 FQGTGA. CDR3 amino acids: CASSLQAGGGSPLHF. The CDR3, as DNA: TGTGCCAGCAGCTTACAAGCAGGGGGAGGATCACCCCTCCACTTT.

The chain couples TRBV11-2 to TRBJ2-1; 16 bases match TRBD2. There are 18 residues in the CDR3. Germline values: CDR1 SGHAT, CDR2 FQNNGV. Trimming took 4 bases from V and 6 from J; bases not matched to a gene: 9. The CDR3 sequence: CASSSSGTSGGAGNEQFF. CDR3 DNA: TGTGCCAGCAGCTCCTCCGGGACTAGCGGGGGGGCCGGCAATGAGCAGTTCTTC.

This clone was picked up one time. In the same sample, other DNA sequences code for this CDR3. This CDR3 reads CASSQQGSNSPLHF. The CDR3, as DNA: TGTGCCAGCAGCCAACAGGGATCTAACTCACCCCTCCACTTT. The chain couples TRBV3-1 (or the pseudogene TRBV3-2) to TRBJ1-6; tentatively, D is TRBD1 (5 bases). Trimming took 2 bases from V and 10 from J, leaving 12 bases between them. The CDR3 contains 14 residues. The germline V gene encodes CDR1 LGHDT and CDR2 YNNKEL (reference sequence).